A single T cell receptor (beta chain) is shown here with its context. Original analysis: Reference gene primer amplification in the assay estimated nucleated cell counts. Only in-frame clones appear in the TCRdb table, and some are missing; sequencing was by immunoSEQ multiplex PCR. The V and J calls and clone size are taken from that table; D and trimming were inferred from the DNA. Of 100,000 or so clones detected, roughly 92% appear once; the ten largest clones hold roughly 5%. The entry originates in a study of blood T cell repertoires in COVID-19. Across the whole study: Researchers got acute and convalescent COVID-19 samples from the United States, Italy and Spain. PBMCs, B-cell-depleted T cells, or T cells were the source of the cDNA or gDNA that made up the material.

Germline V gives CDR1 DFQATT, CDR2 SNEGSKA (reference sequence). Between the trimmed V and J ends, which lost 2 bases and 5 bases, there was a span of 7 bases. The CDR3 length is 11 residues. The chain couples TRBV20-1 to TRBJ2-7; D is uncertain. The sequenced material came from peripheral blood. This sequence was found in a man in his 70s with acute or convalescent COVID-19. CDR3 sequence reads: CSARSGHEQYF. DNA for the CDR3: TGCAGTGCTAGAAGTGGGCACGAGCAGTACTTC.